This paragraph reports one T cell receptor (beta chain). Its binding antigen is unknown. The record has no base qualities; no much larger clone is one base away. Based on the germline V gene, the CDR1 and CDR2 sequences are SGHRS and YFSETQ. Spanning cysteine to phenylalanine, the CDR3 consists of 14 amino acids. Kept here is only the CDR3 DNA, which spans 42 bases and is read in frame from base 1. At the junction V is shortened by 2 bases and J by 4 bases, with 12 bases in between. The entry originates in a study of shared clonotypes between healthy human individuals (dated by TCRdb to the early 2020s). Background for the entire study: A few men and a couple of women, aged 18 to 49 years, made up the cohort. To increase sequencing depth and limit assay-specific biases, TCR repertoire library preparation and sequencing were carried out by different laboratories using diverse techniques. To estimate repertoire size and how much clonotype sharing occurs between individuals, the study deeply sequenced the blood TCR repertoires of about five healthy adults. Each donor's leukapheresis produced roughly between about 0.85 and 10 billion PBMCs. For each donor, CD4 naive and CD4 memory were each run on three plates, CD8 naive on two plates, and CD8 memory on one plate.

The paper as a whole reports these results and caveats: Across a handful of donors, around 5% of naive CD4, approximately 3.6% of naive CD8, under 2.5% of memory CD4, and around 0.4% of memory CD8 clonotypes were shared. Based on pairwise subsampling, the degree of clonotype sharing among donors was expected to be affected by sequencing depth. Because the study included a small number of donors, the genetic and exposure-history diversity represented was limited. Larger estimated clonotype richness was generally found for naive subsets than for memory subsets. Clonotypes shared by all four sorted-subset donors showed higher generation probabilities than non-shared clonotypes. Only blood was sampled, and tissue TCR repertoires likely differ from those in blood. Even with the large sequencing depth, rarefaction of the sorted-subset datasets indicated that sequencing was incomplete.

TCR CDR3 regions were amplified from genomic DNA by multiplex PCR using the deep immunoSEQ assay. Genomic DNA extracted from each cell subset was distributed evenly over all wells of several immunoSEQ 96-well plates, and each plate served as one replicate. Each replicate PCR for sorted subsets received roughly 200 ng genomic DNA, equal to roughly 30,000 T cell genomes. The purified libraries were quantified using a Qubit 3.0 fluorometer, sized with a Bioanalyzer 2100, and then quantified again using the KAPA Library Quantification kit. Each immunoSEQ 96-well plate was sequenced on its own single-read 150-cycle Illumina NextSeq 550 flow cell. The paper's data handling went like this. Because the immunoSEQ output held only junctional sequences and lacked quality scores, the filtering could not match the filtering applied to full-length reads. Sequences were annotated with PyIR, a Python wrapper for IgBLAST v1.9, and V/J genes and CDR3 were assigned using IMGT germline references. Reads were filtered out if the reads had weak V/J assignments (E-value above 1e-6), no CDR3, stop codons, out-of-frame junctions, or ambiguous translated residues. V3J clonotypes were defined as sequences sharing an identical inferred V gene, J gene, and CDR3 amino acid sequence. Percentage overlap between repertoires was computed as shared unique clonotypes divided by the size of the smaller repertoire. Three approaches were used to assess repertoire richness: RTK rarefaction, the Chao1 estimator, and Recon v2.1 estimates of unobserved clonotypes. For all TCRbeta clonotypes obtained by the gDNA method from a handful of donors, generation probabilities were computed with OLGA. TCRdb took over this immuneACCESS table, retaining in-frame rearrangements with V and J assigned. Such tables are incomplete; in checked studies, under half of the missing clones stem from an unresolved V gene, and the remainder is unexplained. V, J and clone size derive from that table, while D and trimming were established from the DNA sequence. This sample comprises about 600,000 clones, about 97% of them detected only once. The top ten clones comprise roughly 0.055% of the sample.

The donors were healthy, HIV-negative adults who had no recently reported acute infections or vaccinations. Only Caucasian adults living in Nashville, Tennessee, USA were represented among the donors. CD4+ T cells were enriched by magnetic negative selection, after which naive cells were positively selected on CD45RA and the negative fraction was taken as the memory subset. Blood was collected by leukapheresis, and PBMCs were isolated by Ficoll-Histopaque density gradient centrifugation and then cryopreserved in liquid nitrogen vapor phase. Purity and quantity of every magnetically sorted T cell population were checked by analytical flow cytometry. Each sorted fraction had its genomic DNA isolated and then quantified by UV absorbance on a Nanodrop 2000c.

The chain employs TRBV5-1 and TRBJ1-2; TRBD1 is a possible D gene, resting on 5 matching bases. The sequencing sample was made of naive CD4+ T cells sorted from blood. This specimen's cell subset or site label, interpreted: CD45RA+ positively selected. The clonotype originates from a woman under 40 in good health. This receptor carries the CDR3 CASSLSGTSYGYTF. The DNA sequence reads TGCGCCAGCAGCTTATCCGGGACTTCCTATGGCTACACCTTC.